This T cell receptor beta chain is drawn from a study of early T cells in non-severe SARS-CoV-2 infection. Study information: Unpaired chains resulted from sequencing bulk RNA of unsorted whole blood.

At least ten counts were recorded for this clonotype. What it recognizes is unknown. cDNA molecules, individually, were tagged with unique molecular identifiers. Using its own MiXCR run on the 5' RACE reads, TCRdb lists one record per CDR3 protein. Of about 80,000 distinct CDR3 sequences in the sample, roughly 6% were seen once. Per germline, CDR1 SGDLS and CDR2 YYNGEE. The V end was cut by 0 bases, the J end by 0 bases, with 7 bases between. The length of the CDR3 is 14 residues. General observations from the study: Private and CD4 specificities were missed by VDJdb matching, skewed to anti-spike CD8.

The clonotype was recovered from an adult who was a healthcare worker with PCR-confirmed SARS-CoV-2 infection or an uninfected control (not recorded which). Material for sequencing was whole blood. This chain uses TRBV9 with TRBJ2-7; D might be TRBD1 (5 bases). CDR3 residues: CASSVGTTSYEQYF. The DNA of the CDR3 is TGTGCCAGCAGCGTAGGGACAACCTCCTACGAGCAGTACTTC. The full variable domain, in which reference TRBV9 and TRBJ2-7 provide the parts outside the CDR3, is DSGVTQTPKHLITATGQRVTLRCSPRSGDLSVYWYQQSLDQGLQFLIQYYNGEERAKGNILERFSAQQFPDLHSELNLSSLELGDSALYFCASSVGTTSYEQYFGPGTRLTVT.